The clone carrying this TCR beta chain was detected a few times. Isolated RNA was reverse transcribed in full, so expressed TCRB transcripts were sequenced. Libraries were prepared by immunoSEQ multiplex PCR; TCRdb keeps only in-frame clonotypes and omits some of them. The sample includes 680,000 or so clones, 15% to 19% of them seen just once. The data belong to a study of beta chain features in type 1 diabetes. Germline V gives CDR1 SGHTA, CDR2 FQGNSA. J gave up 4 bases and V 5 bases, and 6 bases lay outside the gene matches. The CDR3 runs to 15 residues. Central memory, naive, regulatory and stem cell-like memory CD4+ cells were sorted by CD45RO/CCR7/CD25/CD127/CD95/CD27.

The receptor was derived from a man between 18 and 35 years old in good health. The chain uses TRBV7-2 and TRBJ2-2; TRBD2 agrees at 8 bases. Material: naive CD4+ T cells from blood. CDR3 nucleotide sequence: TGTGCCAGCAGCCGCGGGAGGAAGGGCACCGGGGAGCTGTTTTTT. Translation gives CASSRGRKGTGELFF. Supplemented by reference TRBV7-2 and TRBJ2-2, the full variable domain reads GAGVSQSPSNKVTEKGKDVELRCDPISGHTALYWYRQSLGQGLEFLIYFQGNSAPDKSGLPSDRFSAERTGGSVSTLTIQRTQQEDSAVYLCASSRGRKGTGELFFGEGSRLTVL.